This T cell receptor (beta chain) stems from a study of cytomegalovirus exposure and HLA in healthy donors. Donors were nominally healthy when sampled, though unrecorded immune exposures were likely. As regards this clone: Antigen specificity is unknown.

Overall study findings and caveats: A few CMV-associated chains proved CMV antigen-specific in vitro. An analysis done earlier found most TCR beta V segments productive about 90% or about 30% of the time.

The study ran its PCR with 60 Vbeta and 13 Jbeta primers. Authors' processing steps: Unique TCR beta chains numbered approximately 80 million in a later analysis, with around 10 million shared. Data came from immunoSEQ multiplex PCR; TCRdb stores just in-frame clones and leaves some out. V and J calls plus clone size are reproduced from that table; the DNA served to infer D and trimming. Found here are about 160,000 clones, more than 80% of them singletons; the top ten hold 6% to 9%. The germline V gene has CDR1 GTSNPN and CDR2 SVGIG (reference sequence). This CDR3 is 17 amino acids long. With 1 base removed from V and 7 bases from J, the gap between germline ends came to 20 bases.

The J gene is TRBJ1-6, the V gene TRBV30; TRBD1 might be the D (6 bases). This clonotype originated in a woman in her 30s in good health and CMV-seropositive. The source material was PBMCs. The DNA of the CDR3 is TGTGCCTGGAGTGCGGGATTCAGGGGCTCAGGGAATTCACCCCTCCACTTT. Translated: CAWSAGFRGSGNSPLHF.